The entry below describes one T cell receptor beta chain. Its antigen is as yet unknown. Researchers ran the PCR with 60 Vbeta and 13 Jbeta primers. Data came from immunoSEQ multiplex PCR; TCRdb stores just in-frame clones and leaves some out. The table for this sample gives roughly 100,000 clones. The data derive from a study of cytomegalovirus exposure and HLA in healthy donors. Study-level results: Fewer than 20,000 TCR beta sequences were associated with HLA alleles at 0.05 false discovery rate in a later analysis.

V was pared by 8 bases and J by 4 bases, with 11 bases of the junction left unmatched. In germline, CDR1 is SQVTM, CDR2 ANQGSEA. The CDR3 is made up of 14 amino acids. Each of the donors was a healthy bone marrow donor. Donors were nominally healthy when sampled, though unrecorded immune exposures were likely. Material for sequencing was PBMCs. The receptor was derived from a man aged 40-50 years in good health and CMV-seronegative. This chain links TRBV29-1 with TRBJ2-5; 9 bases fit TRBD1. CDR3 residues: CSTLRNRGRETQYF. The CDR3 region has the DNA TGCAGCACCCTAAGGAACAGGGGGCGAGAGACCCAGTACTTC. The full variable domain, rest sourced from reference TRBV29-1 and TRBJ2-5, is SAVISQKPSRDICQRGTSLTIQCQVDSQVTMMFWYRQQPGQSLTLIATANQGSEATYESGFVIDKFPISRPNLTFSTLTVSNMSPEDSSIYLCSTLRNRGRETQYFGPGTRLLVL.